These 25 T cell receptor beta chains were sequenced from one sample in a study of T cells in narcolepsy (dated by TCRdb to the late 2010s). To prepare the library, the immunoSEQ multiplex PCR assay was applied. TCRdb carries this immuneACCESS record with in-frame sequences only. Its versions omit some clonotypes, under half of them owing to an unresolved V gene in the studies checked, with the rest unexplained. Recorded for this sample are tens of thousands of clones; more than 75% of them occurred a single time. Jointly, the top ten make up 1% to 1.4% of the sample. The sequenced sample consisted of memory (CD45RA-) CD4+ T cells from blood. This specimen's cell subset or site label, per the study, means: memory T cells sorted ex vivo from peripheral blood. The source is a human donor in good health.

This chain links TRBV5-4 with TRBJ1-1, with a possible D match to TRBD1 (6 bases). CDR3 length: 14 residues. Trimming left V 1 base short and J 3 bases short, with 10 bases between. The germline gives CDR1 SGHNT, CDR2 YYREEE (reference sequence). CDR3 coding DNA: TGTGCCAGCAGCTTGATAAGGGGGGACACTGAAGCTTTCTTT. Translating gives CASSLIRGDTEAFF.

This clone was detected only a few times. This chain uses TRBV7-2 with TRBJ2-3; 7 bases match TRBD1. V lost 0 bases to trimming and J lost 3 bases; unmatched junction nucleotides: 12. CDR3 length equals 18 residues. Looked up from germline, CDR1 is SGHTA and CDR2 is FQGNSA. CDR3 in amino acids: CASSLATRQGFRTDTQYF. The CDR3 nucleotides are TGTGCCAGCAGCTTAGCGACGAGACAGGGCTTTAGGACAGATACGCAGTATTTT.

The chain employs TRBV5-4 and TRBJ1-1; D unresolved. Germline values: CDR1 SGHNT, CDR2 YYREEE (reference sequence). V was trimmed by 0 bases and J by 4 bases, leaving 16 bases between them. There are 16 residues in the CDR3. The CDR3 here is CASSLGSPLGSTEAFF. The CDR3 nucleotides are TGTGCCAGCAGCTTGGGATCCCCATTGGGAAGCACTGAAGCTTTCTTT.

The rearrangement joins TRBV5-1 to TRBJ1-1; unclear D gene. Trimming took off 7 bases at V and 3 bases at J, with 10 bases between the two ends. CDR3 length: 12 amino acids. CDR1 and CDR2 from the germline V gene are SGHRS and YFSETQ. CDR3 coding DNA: TGCGCCAGCTCGAGGGTTGACACTGAAGCTTTCTTT. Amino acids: CASSRVDTEAFF.

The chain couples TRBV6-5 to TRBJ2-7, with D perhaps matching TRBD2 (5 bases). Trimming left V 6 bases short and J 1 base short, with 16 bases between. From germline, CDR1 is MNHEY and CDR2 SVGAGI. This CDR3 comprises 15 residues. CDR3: CASRPQTPGSYEQYF. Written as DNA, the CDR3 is TGTGCCAGCAGACCACAGACCCCGGGGTCCTACGAGCAGTACTTC.

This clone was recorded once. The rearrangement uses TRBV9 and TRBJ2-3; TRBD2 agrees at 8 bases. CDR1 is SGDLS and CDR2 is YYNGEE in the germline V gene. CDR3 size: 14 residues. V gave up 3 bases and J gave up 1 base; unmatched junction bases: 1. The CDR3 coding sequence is TGTGCCAGCAGCGCCGGGGGGGGCACAGATACGCAGTATTTT. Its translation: CASSAGGGTDTQYF.

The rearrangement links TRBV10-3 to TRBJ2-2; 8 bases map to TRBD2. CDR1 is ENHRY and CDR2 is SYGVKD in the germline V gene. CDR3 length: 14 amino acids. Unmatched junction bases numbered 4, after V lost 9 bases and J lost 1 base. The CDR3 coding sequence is TGTGCCATAGGACTAGCAGAGAACACCGGGGAGCTGTTTTTT. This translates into CAIGLAENTGELFF.

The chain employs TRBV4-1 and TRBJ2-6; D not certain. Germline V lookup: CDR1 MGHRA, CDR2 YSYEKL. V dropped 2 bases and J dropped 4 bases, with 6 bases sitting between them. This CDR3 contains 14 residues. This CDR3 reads CASSQPAGANVLTF. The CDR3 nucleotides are TGCGCCAGCAGCCAACCGGCCGGGGCCAACGTCCTGACTTTC.

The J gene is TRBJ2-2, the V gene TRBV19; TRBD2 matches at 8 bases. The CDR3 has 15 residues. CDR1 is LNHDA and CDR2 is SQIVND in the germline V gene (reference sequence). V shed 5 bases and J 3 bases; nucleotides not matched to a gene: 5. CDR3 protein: CASSSGGVDTGELFF. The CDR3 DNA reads TGTGCCAGTAGTTCCGGGGGGGTGGACACCGGGGAGCTGTTTTTT.

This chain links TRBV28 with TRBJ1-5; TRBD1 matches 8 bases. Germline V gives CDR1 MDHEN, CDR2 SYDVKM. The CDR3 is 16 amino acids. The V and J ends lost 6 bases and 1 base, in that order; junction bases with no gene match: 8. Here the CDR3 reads CASSRGQGLSNQPQHF. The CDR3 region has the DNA TGTGCCAGCAGCCGTGGACAGGGATTGAGCAATCAGCCCCAGCATTTT.

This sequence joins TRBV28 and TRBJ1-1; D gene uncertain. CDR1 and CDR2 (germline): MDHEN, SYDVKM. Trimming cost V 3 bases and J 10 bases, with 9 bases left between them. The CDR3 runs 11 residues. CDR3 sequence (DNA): TGTGCCAGCAGTTTTATCAGTGCAGCTTTCTTT. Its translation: CASSFISAAFF.

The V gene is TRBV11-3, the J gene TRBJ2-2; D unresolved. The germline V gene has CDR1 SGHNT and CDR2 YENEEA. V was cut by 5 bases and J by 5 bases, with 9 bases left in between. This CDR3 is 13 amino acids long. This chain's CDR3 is CASSRDLTGELFF. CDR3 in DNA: TGTGCCAGCAGCCGTGACCTAACCGGGGAGCTGTTTTTT.

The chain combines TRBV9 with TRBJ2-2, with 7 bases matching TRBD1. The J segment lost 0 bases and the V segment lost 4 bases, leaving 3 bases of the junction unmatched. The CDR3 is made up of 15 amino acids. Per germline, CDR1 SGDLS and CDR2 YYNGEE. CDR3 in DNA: TGTGCCAGCAGCAAGACAGGGACGAACACCGGGGAGCTGTTTTTT. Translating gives CASSKTGTNTGELFF.

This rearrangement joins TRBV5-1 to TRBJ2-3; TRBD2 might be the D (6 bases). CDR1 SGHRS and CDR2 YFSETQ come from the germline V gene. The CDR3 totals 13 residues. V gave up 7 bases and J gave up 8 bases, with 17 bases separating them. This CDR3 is CASGDGGVSTQYF. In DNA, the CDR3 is TGCGCCAGCGGGGACGGCGGGGTTTCTACGCAGTATTTT.

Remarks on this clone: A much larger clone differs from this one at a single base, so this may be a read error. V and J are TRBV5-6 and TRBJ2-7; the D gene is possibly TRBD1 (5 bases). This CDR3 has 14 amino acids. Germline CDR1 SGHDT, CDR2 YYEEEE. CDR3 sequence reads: CTSSLGQGGYEQYF. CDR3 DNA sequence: TGTACCAGCAGCTTGGGGCAGGGTGGCTACGAGCAGTACTTC.

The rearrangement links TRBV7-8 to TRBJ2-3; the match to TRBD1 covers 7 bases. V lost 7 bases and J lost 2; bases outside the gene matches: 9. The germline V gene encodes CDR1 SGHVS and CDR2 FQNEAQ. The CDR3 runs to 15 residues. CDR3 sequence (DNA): TGTGCCAGCAAAGGGACAGATTTGCCCACAGATACGCAGTATTTT. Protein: CASKGTDLPTDTQYF.

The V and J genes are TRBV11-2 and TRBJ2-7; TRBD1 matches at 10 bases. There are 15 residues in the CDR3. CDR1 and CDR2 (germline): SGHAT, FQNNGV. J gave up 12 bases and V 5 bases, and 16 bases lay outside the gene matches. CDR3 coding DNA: TGTGCCAGCAGCCAAGGACAGGGGGATTTCGAGGGGCGGTACTTC. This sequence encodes CASSQGQGDFEGRYF. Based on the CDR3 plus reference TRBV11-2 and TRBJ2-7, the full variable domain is EAGVAQSPRYKIIEKRQSVAFWCNPISGHATLYWYQQILGQGPKLLIQFQNNGVVDDSQLPKDRFSAERLKGVDSTLKIQPAKLEDSAVYLCASSQGQGDFEGRYFGPGTRLTVT.

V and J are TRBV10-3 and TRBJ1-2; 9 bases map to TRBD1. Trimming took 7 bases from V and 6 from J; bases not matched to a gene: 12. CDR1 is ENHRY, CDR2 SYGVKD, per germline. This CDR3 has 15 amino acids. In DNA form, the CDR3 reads TGTGCCATCACCCAAATGCCGGGACAGGGAGATGGCTACACCTTC. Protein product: CAITQMPGQGDGYTF.

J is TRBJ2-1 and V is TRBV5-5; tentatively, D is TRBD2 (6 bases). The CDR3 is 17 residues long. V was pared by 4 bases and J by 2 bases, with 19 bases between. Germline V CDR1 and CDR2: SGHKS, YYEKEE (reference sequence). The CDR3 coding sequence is TGTGCCAGCAGCCAGGCGAGGCCCGGGGGTACCTACAATGAGCAGTTCTTC. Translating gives CASSQARPGGTYNEQFF.

DNA of the CDR3: TGTGCCAGTAGTATCTCGTCGAGTCCGGGAAGGACTGAAGCTTTCTTT. Its protein product is CASSISSSPGRTEAFF. V usage is TRBV19 and J usage is TRBJ1-1; D call uncertain. V lost 3 bases and J 5 bases, leaving 19 bases between the germline ends. CDR3 size: 16 residues. The germline V gene encodes CDR1 LNHDA and CDR2 SQIVND (reference sequence). Combining the CDR3 with reference TRBV19 and TRBJ1-1 gives the whole variable domain DGGITQSPKYLFRKEGQNVTLSCEQNLNHDAMYWYRQDPGQGLRLIYYSQIVNDFQKGDIAEGYSVSREKKESFPLTVTSAQKNPTAFYLCASSISSSPGRTEAFFGQGTRLTVV.

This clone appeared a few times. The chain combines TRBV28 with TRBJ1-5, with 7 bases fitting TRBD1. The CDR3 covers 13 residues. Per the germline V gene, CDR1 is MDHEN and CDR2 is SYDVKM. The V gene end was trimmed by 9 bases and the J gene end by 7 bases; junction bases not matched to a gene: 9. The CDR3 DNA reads TGTGCCAGACAGACAGGGCATAGACAGCCCCAGCATTTT. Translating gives CARQTGHRQPQHF.

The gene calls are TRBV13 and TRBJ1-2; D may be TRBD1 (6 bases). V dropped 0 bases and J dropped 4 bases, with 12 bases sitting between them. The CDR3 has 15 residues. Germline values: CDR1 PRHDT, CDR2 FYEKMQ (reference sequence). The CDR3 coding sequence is TGTGCCAGCAGCTTAGGCCTCAGGGGAGGCTATGGCTACACCTTC. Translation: CASSLGLRGGYGYTF.

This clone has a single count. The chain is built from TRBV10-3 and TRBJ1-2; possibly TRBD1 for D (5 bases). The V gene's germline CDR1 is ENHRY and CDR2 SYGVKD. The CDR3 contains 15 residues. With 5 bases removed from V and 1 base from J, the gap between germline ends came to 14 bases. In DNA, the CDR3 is TGTGCCATCAGTAAAGGGGCAGGAAGTAACTATGGCTACACCTTC. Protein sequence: CAISKGAGSNYGYTF.

The CDR3 DNA follows: TGTGCCGGAGGACAGGGTAATTCACCCCTCCACTTT. This sequence encodes CAGGQGNSPLHF. This chain uses TRBV6-6 with TRBJ1-6; 8 nucleotides agree with TRBD1. The V and J ends lost 11 bases and 6 bases, in that order; junction bases with no gene match: 3. The germline V gene has CDR1 MNHNY and CDR2 SVGAGI (reference sequence). The CDR3 extends over 12 amino acids.

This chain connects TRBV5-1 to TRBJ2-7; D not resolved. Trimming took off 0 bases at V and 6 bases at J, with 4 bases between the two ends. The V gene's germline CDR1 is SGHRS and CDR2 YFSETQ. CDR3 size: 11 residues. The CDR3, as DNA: TGCGCCAGCAGCTTGGCCGGCGAGCAGTACTTC. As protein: CASSLAGEQYF. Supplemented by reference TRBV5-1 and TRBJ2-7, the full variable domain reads KAGVTQTPRYLIKTRGQQVTLSCSPISGHRSVSWYQQTPGQGLQFLFEYFSETQRNKGNFPGRFSGRQFSNSRSEMNVSTLELGDSALYLCASSLAGEQYFGPGTRLTVT.